This TCR beta chain stems from a study of CD8 T cells in Susac syndrome. An input of about 0.45 to 1 ug of RNA was subjected to reverse transcription using random hexamers. TCRdb reprocessed the immunoSEQ multiplex PCR reads via MiXCR and lists one record per CDR3 protein. The sample has about 150,000 distinct CDR3 sequences; approximately 93% are singletons. CDR3 length: 15 residues. Trimming shortened V by 2 bases and J by 3 bases, and 14 bases separated the two germline ends. Germline CDR1 reads SEHNR; CDR2 reads FQNEAQ (reference sequence). Material for sequencing was CD8+ T cells from PBMCs. V usage is TRBV7-9 and J usage is TRBJ2-7, with D uncertain. The receptor's source is a human donor with multiple sclerosis. In DNA form, the CDR3 reads TGTGCCAGCAGCTTAACGAGCGAGAACATCTACGAGCAGTACTTC. It codes for CASSLTSENIYEQYF.